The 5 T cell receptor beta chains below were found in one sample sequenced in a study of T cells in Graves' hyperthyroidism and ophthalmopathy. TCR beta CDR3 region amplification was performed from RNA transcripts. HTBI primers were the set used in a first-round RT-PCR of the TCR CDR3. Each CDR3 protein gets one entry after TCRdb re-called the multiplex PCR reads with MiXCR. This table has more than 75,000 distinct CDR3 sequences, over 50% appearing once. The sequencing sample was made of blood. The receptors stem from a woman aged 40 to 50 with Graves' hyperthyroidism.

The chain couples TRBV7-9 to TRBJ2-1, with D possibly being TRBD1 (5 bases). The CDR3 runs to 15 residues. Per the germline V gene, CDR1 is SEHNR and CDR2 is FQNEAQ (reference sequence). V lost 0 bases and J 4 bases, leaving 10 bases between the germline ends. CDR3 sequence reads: CASSLAGQFYNEQFF. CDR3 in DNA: TGTGCCAGCAGCTTAGCGGGGCAGTTTTACAATGAGCAGTTCTTC.

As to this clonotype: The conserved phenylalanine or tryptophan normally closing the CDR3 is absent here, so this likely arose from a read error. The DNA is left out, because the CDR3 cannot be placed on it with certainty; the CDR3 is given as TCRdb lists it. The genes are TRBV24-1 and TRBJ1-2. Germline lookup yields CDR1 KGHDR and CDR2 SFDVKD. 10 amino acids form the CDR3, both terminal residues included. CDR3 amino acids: CATSDLAIPY.

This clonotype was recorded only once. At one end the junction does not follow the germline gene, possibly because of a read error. The CDR3 loop is CAGSALGGGELFF. The CDR3 nucleotides read TGCGCCGGCAGTGCCCTCGGTGGAGGGGAGCTGTTTTTT. V is TRBV10-2 and J is TRBJ2-2, with unresolved D. Germline V gene lookup returns CDR1 WSHSY and CDR2 SAAADI. This CDR3 has 13 amino acids.

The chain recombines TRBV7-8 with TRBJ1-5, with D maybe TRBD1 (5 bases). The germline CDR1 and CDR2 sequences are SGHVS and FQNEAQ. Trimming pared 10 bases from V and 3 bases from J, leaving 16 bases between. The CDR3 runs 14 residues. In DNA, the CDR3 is TGTGCCACGCGGGAGTGGGGCCCCAATCAGCCCCAGCATTTT. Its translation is CATREWGPNQPQHF. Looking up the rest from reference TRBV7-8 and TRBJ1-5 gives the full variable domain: GAGVSQSPRYKVAKRGQDVALRCDPISGHVSLFWYQQALGQGPEFLTYFQNEAQLDKSGLPSDRFFAERPEGSVSTLKIQRTQQEDSAVYLCATREWGPNQPQHFGDGTRLSIL.

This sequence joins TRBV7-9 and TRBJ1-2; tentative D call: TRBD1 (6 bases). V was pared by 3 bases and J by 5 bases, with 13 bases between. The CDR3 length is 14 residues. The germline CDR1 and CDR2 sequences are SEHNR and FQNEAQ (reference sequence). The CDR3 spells CASSFETGPYGYTF. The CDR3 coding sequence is TGTGCCAGCAGCTTTGAAACAGGGCCTTATGGCTACACCTTC.